The entry below describes one TCR beta chain. The method was immunoSEQ multiplex PCR; TCRdb's version includes in-frame clones alone and lacks a portion of them. The data hold about 980,000 clones, with about 80% observed a single time. This entry comes from a study of shared clonotypes between healthy human individuals. At the level of the study: Donors had three CD4 naive, three CD4 memory, two CD8 naive and one CD8 memory plate apiece.

Sequencing was done on a sample of memory CD4+ T cells sorted from blood. As for subset: CD45RA-negative fraction. The TCR originated in a man aged 18 to 30 in good health.

CDR3 region: CASSLDTGGFTEAFF. Written as DNA, the CDR3 is TGTGCCAGCAGCTTAGATACAGGGGGGTTCACTGAAGCTTTCTTT. The V and J genes are TRBV7-9 and TRBJ1-1; the match to TRBD1 covers 8 bases. This CDR3 region has 15 residues. V lost 1 base, J lost 4 bases, and 5 bases stayed unmatched. The germline V gene encodes CDR1 SEHNR and CDR2 FQNEAQ (reference sequence).